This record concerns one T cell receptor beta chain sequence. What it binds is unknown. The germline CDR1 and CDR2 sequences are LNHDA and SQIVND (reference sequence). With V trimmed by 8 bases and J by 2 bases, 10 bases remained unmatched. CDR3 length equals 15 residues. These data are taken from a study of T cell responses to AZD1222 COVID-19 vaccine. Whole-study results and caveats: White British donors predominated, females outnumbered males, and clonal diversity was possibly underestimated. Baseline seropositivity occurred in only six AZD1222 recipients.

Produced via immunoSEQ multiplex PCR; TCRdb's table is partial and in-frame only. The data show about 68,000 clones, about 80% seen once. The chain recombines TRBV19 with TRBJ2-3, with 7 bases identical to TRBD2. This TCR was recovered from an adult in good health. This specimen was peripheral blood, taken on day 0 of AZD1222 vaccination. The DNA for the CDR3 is TGTGCCAGTGGAGAGCGGGGCATACACACAGATACGCAGTATTTT. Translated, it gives CASGERGIHTDTQYF.